This T cell receptor (beta chain) comes out of a study of regulatory T cells in long-lasting Graves disease. With 1 base removed from V and 1 base from J, the gap between germline ends came to 9 bases. Germline CDR1 MGHRA, CDR2 YSYEKL. The CDR3 loop spans 15 amino acids. To make TCR beta libraries, researchers used iRepertoire HTBI primers and Arm-PCR of CDR3 regions. From the multiplex PCR reads, TCRdb called clonotypes with MiXCR, one entry per CDR3 protein. The table shows about 350,000 distinct CDR3 sequences, with 15% to 20% occurring only once. For this clonotype: Antigen: not known.

The time point here: newly diagnosed GD, antithyroid drugs for less than 3 months. Construction of the TCR library relied on RNA isolated from PBMCs. Xi'an, China, was home to the endocrinology department that provided patients. Study conclusions and caveats: Small numbers of samples may have cut accuracy. Gene preferences differed: TRBV28, TRBJ1-2, TRBJ2-5 in persistent cases.

This sample was shared with a second study, whose subject was T cells in Graves' hyperthyroidism and ophthalmopathy.

The sample here was peripheral blood mononuclear cells (PBMCs), taken at new diagnosis, from a patient treated with antithyroid drugs. The V call is TRBV4-1, the J call TRBJ2-3, with D possibly being TRBD2 (6 bases). The receptor comes from a woman aged 18-29 years with Graves disease. The CDR3 DNA reads TGCGCCAGCAGCCAAGCCCAGCGGGGCACAGATACGCAGTATTTT. Translation gives CASSQAQRGTDTQYF.